Sequencing of this T cell receptor (beta chain) was carried out in a study of blood T cell repertoires in COVID-19. The wider study: There were acute and convalescent COVID-19 samples, and they came from the United States, Italy and Spain.

Only one count was recorded for this clone. The study recruited people aged roughly 18 to 100 years across some 23 US areas. Trimming cost V 3 bases and J 1 base, with 13 bases left between them. CDR3 length: 15 amino acids. The germline V gene encodes CDR1 LNHDA and CDR2 SQIVND (reference sequence). The authors' processing: Scientists estimated how many nucleated cells there were by amplifying reference gene primers. Profiling relied on immunoSEQ multiplex PCR, and the TCRdb table lists in-frame clones only, not all of them. V, J and clone size derive from that table, while D and trimming were established from the DNA sequence. The top ten clones hold 1.5% to 2% of a sample with around 250,000 clones, around 85% of them seen once.

Sequencing was carried out using PBMCs or T cells enriched from blood (not recorded which). The sequence was collected from a woman aged 45-65 years who had recovered from COVID-19. The chain recombines TRBV19 with TRBJ2-7, with D perhaps matching TRBD1 (6 bases). CDR3 loop: CASSIGQFLSYEQYF. The CDR3 region has the DNA TGTGCCAGTAGTATTGGACAGTTCCTATCCTACGAGCAGTACTTC. Full variable domain (outside the CDR3, taken from reference TRBV19 and TRBJ2-7): DGGITQSPKYLFRKEGQNVTLSCEQNLNHDAMYWYRQDPGQGLRLIYYSQIVNDFQKGDIAEGYSVSREKKESFPLTVTSAQKNPTAFYLCASSIGQFLSYEQYFGPGTRLTVT.